The subject of this entry is one T cell receptor beta chain. The antigen is undetermined. The data derive from a study of monozygotic twins with inflammatory bowel disease. Study observations and caveats: Those with IBD had lower TCRbeta diversity (inverse Simpson) than their healthy co-twins did. Fewer shared clonotypes with others were found in IBD patients than in healthy twins, especially with disease activity.

Two rounds of nested PCR, of approximately 16 and 9 cycles, were run on TCRalpha and TCRbeta cDNA. TCRdb reprocessed the 5' RACE reads, keeping one entry per CDR3 protein, no DNA. The listing contains 150,000 to 200,000 distinct CDR3 sequences. This CDR3 has 16 amino acids. Per germline, CDR1 MGHRA and CDR2 YSYEKL. The genes are TRBV4-1 and TRBJ1-6. This clonotype was sampled from a human donor with ulcerative colitis or Crohn's disease, or a healthy co-twin of an affected twin (not recorded which). Sequences were obtained from blood. CDR3 protein: CASSGGRSSYNSPLHF.